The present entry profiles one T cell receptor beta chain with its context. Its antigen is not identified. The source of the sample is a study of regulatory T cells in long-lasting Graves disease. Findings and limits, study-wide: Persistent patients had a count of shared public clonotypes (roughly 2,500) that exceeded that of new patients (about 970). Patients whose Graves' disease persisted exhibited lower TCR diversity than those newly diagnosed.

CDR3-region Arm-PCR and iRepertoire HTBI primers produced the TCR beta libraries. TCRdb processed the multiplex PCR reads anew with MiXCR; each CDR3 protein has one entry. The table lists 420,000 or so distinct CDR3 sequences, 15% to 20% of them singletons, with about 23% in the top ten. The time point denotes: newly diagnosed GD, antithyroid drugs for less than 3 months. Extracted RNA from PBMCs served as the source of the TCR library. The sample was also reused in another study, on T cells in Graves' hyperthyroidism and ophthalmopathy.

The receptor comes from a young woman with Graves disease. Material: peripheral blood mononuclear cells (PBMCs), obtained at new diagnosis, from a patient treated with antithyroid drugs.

The DNA of the CDR3 is TGTGCCAGCAGTTACTCGCCCCAACAGAGGCCCTTTGAGCAGTACTTC. This codes for CASSYSPQQRPFEQYF. The V and J genes are TRBV6-2 or TRBV6-3 and TRBJ2-7; no reliable D call. The V and J ends lost 0 bases and 7 bases respectively, with 19 bases between them. Per the germline V gene, CDR1 is MNHEY and CDR2 is SVGEGT. The CDR3 spans 16 residues.